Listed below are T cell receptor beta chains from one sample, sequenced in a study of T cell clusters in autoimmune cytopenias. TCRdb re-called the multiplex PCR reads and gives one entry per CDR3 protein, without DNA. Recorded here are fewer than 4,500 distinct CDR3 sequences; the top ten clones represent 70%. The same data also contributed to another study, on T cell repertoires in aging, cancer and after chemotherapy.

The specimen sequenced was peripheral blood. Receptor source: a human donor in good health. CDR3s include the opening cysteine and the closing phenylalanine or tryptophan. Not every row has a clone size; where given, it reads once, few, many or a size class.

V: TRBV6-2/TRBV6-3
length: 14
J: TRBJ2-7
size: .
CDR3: CASSPLALSYEQYF

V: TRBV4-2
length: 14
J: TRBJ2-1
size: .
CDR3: CASSLKGSYNEQFF

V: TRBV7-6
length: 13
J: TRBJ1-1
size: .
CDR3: CASSADLNTEAFF

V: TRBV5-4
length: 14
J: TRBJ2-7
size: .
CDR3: CASSFIGGNDEQYF

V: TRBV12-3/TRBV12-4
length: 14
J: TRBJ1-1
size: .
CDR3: CASSTSGWGTEAFF

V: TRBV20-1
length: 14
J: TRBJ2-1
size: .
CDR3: CSAPFPGGNNEQFF

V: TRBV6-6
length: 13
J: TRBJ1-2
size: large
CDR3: CASSYSVGTGYTF

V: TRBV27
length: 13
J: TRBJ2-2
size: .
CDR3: CATSGGATGELFF

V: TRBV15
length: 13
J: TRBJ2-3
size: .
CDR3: CATSGKGPDTQYF

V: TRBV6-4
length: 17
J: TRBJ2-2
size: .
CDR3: CASSDRAGGPGTGELFF

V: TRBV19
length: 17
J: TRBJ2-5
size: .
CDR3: CASSGGSGTSGTKTQYF

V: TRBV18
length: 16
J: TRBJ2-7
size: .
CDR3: CASSPIGQGISYEQYF

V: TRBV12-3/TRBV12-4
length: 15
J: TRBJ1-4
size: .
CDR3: CASSSPDRLNEKLFF

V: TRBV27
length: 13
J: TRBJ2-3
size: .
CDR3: CASGGTFTDTQYF

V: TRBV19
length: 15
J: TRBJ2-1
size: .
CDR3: CASGIGASSYNEQFF

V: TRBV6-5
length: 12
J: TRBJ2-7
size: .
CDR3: CASRDRVYEQYF

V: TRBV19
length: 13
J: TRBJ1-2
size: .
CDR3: CASSISFTYGYTF

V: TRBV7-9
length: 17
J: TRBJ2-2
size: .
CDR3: CASSLDTPLLSTGELFF

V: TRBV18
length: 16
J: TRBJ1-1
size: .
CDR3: CASSPSAVSLNTEAFF

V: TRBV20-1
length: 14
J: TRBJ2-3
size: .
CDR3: CSARRENVWDTQYF

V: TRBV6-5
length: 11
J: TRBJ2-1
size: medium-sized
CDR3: CATQHAGVVFF

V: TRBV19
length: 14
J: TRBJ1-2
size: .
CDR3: CASSPGLGWNGYTF

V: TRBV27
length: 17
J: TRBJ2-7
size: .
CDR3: CARKGCVGRPLSYEQYF

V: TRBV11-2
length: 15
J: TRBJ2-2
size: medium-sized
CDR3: CASSHNRGHGGELFF

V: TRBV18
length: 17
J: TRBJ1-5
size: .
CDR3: CASSNRGDGHSNQPQHF

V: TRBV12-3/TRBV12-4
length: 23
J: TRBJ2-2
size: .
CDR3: CASSLYPRDRLRRLPPHTGELFF